This is a list of T cell receptor delta chains from one sample in a study of human gamma delta and Vdelta1 T cells. TCRdb ran CATT on the PCR reads. The sample contains roughly 7,000 delta-chain clones, nearly 40% of which appear only once. For these receptors, no antigen is known. Sequencing used Vdelta1 gamma-delta T cells from blood grown in culture (DOT cells). Source of these receptors: a human donor in good health. CDR3s include the opening cysteine and the closing phenylalanine or tryptophan. D genes are given only for firm matches. Size values are once, few and many counts, or a class for expanded clones, and some rows have none.

clone size	J gene	V gene	D gene	CDR3 DNA	CDR3 protein
-	TRDJ1	TRDV1	TRDD3	TGTGCTCTTGGGCGGGCGCCTTCCTACGGAGCTGGGGGATACATAACCGATAAACTCATCTTT	CALGRAPSYGAGGYITDKLIF
-	TRDJ1	TRDV1	-	TGTGCTCTTGGGGAGCATCACTCCTACACCGATAAACTCATCTTT	CALGEHHSYTDKLIF
-	TRDJ3	TRDV1	-	TGTGCTCTTGGGGAATTTTCCTACTTACTGGGGGTGGAGTCCTGGGACACCCGACAGATGTTTTTC	CALGEFSYLLGVESWDTRQMFF
large	TRDJ1	TRDV1	-	TGTGCTCTTGGGGAACGGGGGACCAAACCGTACACCGATAAACTCATCTTT	CALGERGTKPYTDKLIF
few	TRDJ1	TRDV1	TRDD3	TGTGCTCTTGGGGAGGATAATTATTTCCCCTGGGGGACTGAAAATAAACTCATCTTT	CALGEDNYFPWGTENKLIF
few	TRDJ1	TRDV1	-	TGTGCTCTTGGGACCTCTTCTAGCTACTTAGGCGCACGGGGGCCCTTTTACACCGATAAACTCATCTTT	CALGTSSSYLGARGPFYTDKLIF
medium-sized	TRDJ1	TRDV1	TRDD3	TGTGCTCTTGGGGAACTAGCCTACGTGCTGGGGGATAAGATAAAGGCCGATAAACTCATCTTT	CALGELAYVLGDKIKADKLIF
-	TRDJ1	TRDV1	TRDD3	TGTGCTCTTGGGGAACATCCCGCCAGCAGTACTGGGGATACGCGGGGAGGGGGGTACACCGATAAACTCATCTTT	CALGEHPASSTGDTRGGGYTDKLIF
-	TRDJ3	TRDV1	TRDD3	TGTGCTCTTGGGGAACTGGGCACTATTAGGTCTGGGGGATACCTGAGCTTCTGGGACACCCGACAGATGTTTTTC	CALGELGTIRSGGYLSFWDTRQMFF
few	TRDJ1	TRDV1	-	TGTGCTCTTGGGGAACTCCACGGGATGCCCTACACCGATAAACTCATCTTT	CALGELHGMPYTDKLIF
-	TRDJ4	TRDV1	-	TGTGCTCTTGGGGTTATCCTACGTGAGTACTGGGGCATACATAACGGACCCCTGATCTTT	CALGVILREYWGIHNGPLIF
-	TRDJ1	TRDV1	TRDD3	TGTGCTCTTGAGCTACTGGGGGATACGGAAGGGTACACCGATAAACTCATCTTT	CALELLGDTEGYTDKLIF
-	TRDJ1	TRDV1	-	TGTGCTCTTGGGAAGGGTTTTTATATACCCCTGGGTTTAACCGATAAACTCATCTTT	CALGKGFYIPLGLTDKLIF
-	TRDJ1	TRDV1	TRDD3	TGTGCTCTTGGGGAACTAGTTTCTCAATGGGGGATACCGAATAAACTCATCTTT	CALGELVSQWGIPNKLIF
-	TRDJ1	TRDV1	-	TGTGCTCTTGGGGAACTGTTAGGCGTCCCCCCTCGGAACTGGGTGGAAACCGATAAACTCATCTTT	CALGELLGVPPRNWVETDKLIF
medium-sized	TRDJ1	TRDV1	TRDD3	TGTGCTCTTGGGGAACTTTTCCAAATCGGTCATTACTGGGGGATATCGCAGACCGATAAACTCATCTTT	CALGELFQIGHYWGISQTDKLIF
-	TRDJ1	TRDV1	-	TGTGCTCTTGGGGAACTTTTAATTCCGGGGGGAGGGTTTGGCACCGATAAACTCATCTTT	CALGELLIPGGGFGTDKLIF
-	TRDJ1	TRDV1	TRDD3	TGTGCTCTTGGGGAACTTCCCACCTTCCACCCTTGTACTGGGGGATACTGGGCTTCCCTACTCACCGATAAACTCATCTTT	CALGELPTFHPCTGGYWASLLTDKLIF
-	TRDJ1	TRDV1	TRDD3	TGTGCTCTTGGGGAAAGTCTGCATTTCCAATTACTGGGGGATACACGCAGGGGGACCGATAAACTCATCTTT	CALGESLHFQLLGDTRRGTDKLIF
-	TRDJ1	TRDV1	TRDD3	TGTGCTCTTGGGGCCAACTCCTACCCGGCGTACTGGGGGATAAATAAACTCATCTTT	CALGANSYPAYWGINKLIF
few	TRDJ1	TRDV1	-	TGTGCTCTTGGGTCTCCCAGAAAGGGGGTTCTAGTGGGGGCCTCGCGACCTAAACTCATCTTT	CALGSPRKGVLVGASRPKLIF
-	TRDJ1	TRDV1	TRDD3	TGTGCTCTTGGGGAACTAGCGGTGAGTTACTGGGGGATACGTTCTGCCGATAAACTCATCTTT	CALGELAVSYWGIRSADKLIF